The 17 T cell receptor beta chains below come from one sample, sequenced in a study of shared clonotypes between healthy human individuals. The protocol was immunoSEQ multiplex PCR, while the TCRdb copy is restricted to in-frame clones and leaves out a portion. The sample records roughly 770,000 clones, 95% to 97% being singletons. Only CD45RO-negative cells positively selected for CCR7 counted as naive CD8 cells, so terminally differentiated effector memory CD45RA+ cells were excluded. Input material: naive CD8+ T cells sorted from blood. The receptors were gathered from a man aged 30 to 39 in good health.

This clone has only one observation. The CDR3 region is CASSQLLAGPGEQYF. The CDR3 coding sequence is TGTGCCAGCAGCCAGCTACTAGCGGGGCCAGGGGAGCAGTACTTC. The chain uses TRBV27 and TRBJ2-7; 10 bases fit TRBD2. V was pared by 6 bases and J by 7 bases, with 12 bases of the junction left unmatched. CDR3 length equals 15 residues. Germline V gene lookup returns CDR1 MNHEY and CDR2 SMNVEV (reference sequence).

Of note for this clone: Additional DNA sequences in this sample encode the identical CDR3. The gene calls are TRBV27 and TRBJ2-5; D possibly corresponds to TRBD2 (5 bases). Trimming took 1 base from V and 4 from J, leaving 10 bases between them. Germline V lookup: CDR1 MNHEY, CDR2 SMNVEV (reference sequence). The length of the CDR3 is 14 residues. CDR3 amino acids: CASSLLGGGETQYF. Here the CDR3 DNA reads TGTGCCAGCAGTTTATTGGGCGGAGGAGAGACCCAGTACTTC.

The chain employs TRBV19 and TRBJ2-7; possible D gene TRBD2, 6 bases. Germline CDR1 LNHDA, CDR2 SQIVND (reference sequence). This CDR3 spans 14 amino acids. V was pared by 9 bases and J by 2 bases, with 17 bases between. The CDR3 region has the DNA TGTGCCAGAAAGGAGGGAGACAGACCCTACGAGCAGTACTTC. Translated: CARKEGDRPYEQYF.

As to this clone: This sample includes further DNA sequences coding for the same CDR3. The chain employs TRBV9 and TRBJ1-4, with unresolved D. Between the trimmed V and J ends, which lost 3 bases and 10 bases, there was a span of 7 bases. Germline CDR1 SGDLS, CDR2 YYNGEE. The CDR3 has 11 amino acids. The CDR3 DNA reads as TGTGCCAGCAGCGGGGAAGGAAAACTGTTTTTT. Translated, it gives CASSGEGKLFF.

The V call is TRBV7-9, the J call TRBJ2-7; TRBD1 agrees at 8 bases. This CDR3 region has 15 residues. From germline, CDR1 is SEHNR and CDR2 FQNEAQ (reference sequence). V was pared by 1 base and J by 4 bases, with 6 bases of the junction left unmatched. CDR3 nucleotides: TGTGCCAGCAGCTTAGTAGGCAGGGGGCTTTACGAGCAGTACTTC. Translation: CASSLVGRGLYEQYF.

The gene calls are TRBV7-9 and TRBJ1-1; 9 bases align to TRBD1. The trim removed 3 bases at V and 7 bases at J, leaving 6 bases unmatched. The germline gives CDR1 SEHNR, CDR2 FQNEAQ (reference sequence). The CDR3 is 14 residues long. The CDR3 sequence is CASSFGQGRSEAFF. The CDR3 DNA reads as TGTGCCAGCAGCTTCGGACAGGGGAGGAGTGAAGCTTTCTTT.

The J gene is TRBJ2-7, the V gene TRBV28, with 14 bases identical to TRBD2. The germline CDR1 and CDR2 sequences are MDHEN and SYDVKM. This CDR3 is 15 amino acids long. The J segment lost 0 bases and the V segment lost 7 bases, leaving 2 bases of the junction unmatched. The CDR3: CASIGTSGSSYEQYF. The CDR3 DNA reads TGTGCCAGCATCGGGACTAGCGGGAGCTCCTACGAGCAGTACTTC.

The chain joins TRBV4-1 to TRBJ2-1; D perhaps matches TRBD2 (7 bases). V lost 0 bases to trimming and J lost 3 bases, with 18 bases between them. Germline assignment: CDR1 MGHRA and CDR2 YSYEKL. CDR3 length: 18 residues. The CDR3 spells CASSQEGGLAGFYNEQFF. The DNA for the CDR3 is TGCGCCAGCAGCCAAGAGGGGGGGCTTGCGGGATTCTACAATGAGCAGTTCTTC.

J is TRBJ2-5 and V is TRBV9; D perhaps matches TRBD1 (6 bases). Germline-derived CDR1 and CDR2 are SGDLS and YYNGEE. The ends were cut back, 3 bases at V and 5 bases at J, with 11 bases in the middle. There are 13 residues in the CDR3. Here the CDR3 reads CASSGRQEETQYF. The CDR3 nucleotides are TGTGCCAGCAGCGGTCGACAGGAGGAGACCCAGTACTTC.

This chain links TRBV11-2 with TRBJ2-1; 11 bases are shared with TRBD2. The CDR3 runs to 15 residues. In germline, CDR1 is SGHAT, CDR2 FQNNGV. V lost 4 bases and J lost 7; bases outside the gene matches: 6. As DNA, the CDR3 is TGTGCCAGCAGCTCGCCTAGCGGGGGGAAAAATGAGCAGTTCTTC. Translated, it gives CASSSPSGGKNEQFF.

This sequence joins TRBV7-9 and TRBJ2-2; TRBD2 aligns across 8 bases. This CDR3 comprises 14 residues. From germline, CDR1 is SEHNR and CDR2 FQNEAQ (reference sequence). V gave up 0 bases and J gave up 6 bases; unmatched junction bases: 0. CDR3 in DNA: TGTGCCAGCAGCTTAGCTAGCGGGGCCGGGGAGCTGTTTTTT. Protein: CASSLASGAGELFF.

This chain links TRBV19 with TRBJ2-7; TRBD2 agrees at 7 bases. This CDR3 is 15 amino acids long. Germline CDR1 LNHDA, CDR2 SQIVND (reference sequence). The ends lost 5 bases at V and 0 bases at J; junction bases unmatched: 7. The CDR3 loop is CASSPLARSSYEQYF. In DNA, the CDR3 is TGTGCCAGTAGTCCACTAGCGCGGAGCTCCTACGAGCAGTACTTC.

Remarks on this clone: Other DNA sequences within the sample encode an identical CDR3. V usage is TRBV28 and J usage is TRBJ1-1; a possible D gene is TRBD1 (5 bases). The V end lost 3 bases, the J end lost 4 bases, and 6 bases lay between the germline ends. In germline, CDR1 is MDHEN, CDR2 SYDVKM. This CDR3 region has 12 residues. CDR3 loop: CASSFGGTEAFF. In DNA form, the CDR3 reads TGTGCCAGCAGTTTCGGGGGCACTGAAGCTTTCTTT.

This clone was found once. This rearrangement joins TRBV19 to TRBJ1-1; tentatively, D is TRBD1 (5 bases). Germline assignment: CDR1 LNHDA and CDR2 SQIVND (reference sequence). V dropped 7 bases and J dropped 6 bases, with 21 bases sitting between them. The CDR3 contains 15 residues. This chain's CDR3 is CASNPVDSEVSEAFF. The CDR3 region has the DNA TGTGCCAGTAACCCCGTCGACAGCGAAGTCTCTGAAGCTTTCTTT.

This chain links TRBV2 with TRBJ2-3; 8 bases line up with TRBD1. V was pared by 4 bases and J by 0 bases, with 3 bases of the junction left unmatched. Looked up from germline, CDR1 is SNHLY and CDR2 is FYNNEI. The CDR3 consists of 15 residues. CDR3 sequence reads: CASSATGGSTDTQYF. The CDR3 nucleotides are TGTGCCAGCAGTGCAACAGGGGGGAGCACAGATACGCAGTATTTT. Supplemented by reference TRBV2 and TRBJ2-3, the full variable domain reads EPEVTQTPSHQVTQMGQEVILRCVPISNHLYFYWYRQILGQKVEFLVSFYNNEISEKSEIFDDQFSVERPDGSNFTLKIRSTKLEDSAMYFCASSATGGSTDTQYFGPGTRLTVL.

The chain uses TRBV7-9 and TRBJ2-5; D is tentatively TRBD1 or TRBD2 (5 bases each). The V end was cut by 1 base, the J end by 1 base, with 10 bases between. The length of the CDR3 is 15 residues. Germline CDR1 and CDR2: SEHNR and FQNEAQ (reference sequence). The CDR3 region is CASSLGRGPQETQYF. In DNA form, the CDR3 reads TGTGCCAGCAGCTTAGGAAGGGGACCCCAAGAGACCCAGTACTTC.

As concerns this clone: The same CDR3 can be traced to other DNA sequences in this sample. The chain uses TRBV5-4 and TRBJ2-1, with 12 bases identical to TRBD2. Germline trimming cut 3 bases from V and 4 bases from J; bases unmatched to any gene: 2. This CDR3 region has 15 residues. Per germline, CDR1 SGHNT and CDR2 YYREEE (reference sequence). Here the CDR3 DNA reads TGTGCCAGCAGCTCTCTAGCGGGGGGGTACAATGAGCAGTTCTTC. This translates into CASSSLAGGYNEQFF.